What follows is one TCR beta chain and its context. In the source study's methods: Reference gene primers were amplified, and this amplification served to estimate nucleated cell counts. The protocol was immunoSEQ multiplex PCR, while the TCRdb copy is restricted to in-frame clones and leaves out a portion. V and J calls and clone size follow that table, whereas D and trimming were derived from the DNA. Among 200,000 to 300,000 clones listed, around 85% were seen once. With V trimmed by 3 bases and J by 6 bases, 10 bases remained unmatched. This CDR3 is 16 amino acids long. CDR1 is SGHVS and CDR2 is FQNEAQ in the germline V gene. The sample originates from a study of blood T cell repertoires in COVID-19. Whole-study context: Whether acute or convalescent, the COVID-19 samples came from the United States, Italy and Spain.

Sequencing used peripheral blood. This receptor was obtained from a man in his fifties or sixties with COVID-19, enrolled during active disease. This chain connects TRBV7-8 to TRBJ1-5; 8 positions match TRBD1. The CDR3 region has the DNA TGTGCCAGCAGCTTGTCAGGGGGCTGGGATGGTCAGCCCCAGCATTTT. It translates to CASSLSGGWDGQPQHF.